These T cell receptor beta chains were read from a single sample in a study of control samples from healthy donors and cancer patients. The assay was immunoSEQ multiplex PCR, and TCRdb's table has in-frame clones only and misses some. This sample has around 71,000 clones; around 87% occur once, and the top ten carry 2% to 2.5%. Sequenced sample: PBMCs. The receptor source for this set is a woman between 45 and 65 years old with head and neck cancer. Each CDR3 is given with its conserved first and last residue. Each record gives: J gene, V gene, CDR3 protein.

>TRBJ2-3|TRBV6-1
CASSEYAGRDTQYF
>TRBJ2-1|TRBV5-1
CASSLGQPSQSEQFF
>TRBJ1-3|TRBV6-5
CASSWDRASGNTIYF
>TRBJ2-3|TRBV7-9
CASTPGGRGDTQYF
>TRBJ2-7|TRBV19
CASAGASPSEQYF
>TRBJ1-1|TRBV14
CASSQGEKAFF
>TRBJ1-6|TRBV10-2
CASSSEGNSPLHF
>TRBJ1-2|TRBV28
CASSPGTGEGGYTF
>TRBJ2-3|TRBV7-9
CASAGAYTDTQYF
>TRBJ2-2|TRBV11-2
CASSHSGGAYEAGELFF
>TRBJ2-5|TRBV7-9
CASSENWGETQYF
>TRBJ1-6|TRBV9
CASSATTGSYNSPLHF
>TRBJ2-1|TRBV18
CASSPRSSYNEQFF
>TRBJ2-7|TRBV4-1
CASSQEPTSYEQYF
>TRBJ2-7|TRBV6-6
CASSAPGDEQYF
>TRBJ1-6|TRBV4-1
CASSQDRDRNSPLHF
>TRBJ2-6|TRBV6-2/TRBV6-3
CASSTASGANVLTF
>TRBJ1-5|TRBV28
CASRTGSNQPQHF
>TRBJ1-1|TRBV29-1
CSVAGQGRANTEAFF
>TRBJ1-3|TRBV7-2
CASSLMAVSHSGNTIYF
>TRBJ2-3|TRBV29-1
CSEDRRGTDTQYF
>TRBJ2-1|TRBV10-1
CASSETGRGEQFF
>TRBJ1-1|TRBV18
CASSAGHQNTEAFF
>TRBJ2-7|TRBV10-3
CAISDLGGRTSEQYF
>TRBJ2-5|TRBV5-1
CASSLTARETQYF
>TRBJ1-5|TRBV7-3
CASSYTGNQPQHF
>TRBJ2-7|TRBV3-1/TRBV3-2
CASSQDSVLGAEQYF
>TRBJ2-7|TRBV3-1/TRBV3-2
CASSPASYEQYF
>TRBJ1-1|TRBV3-1/TRBV3-2
CASSQEGEAFF
>TRBJ2-1|TRBV11-2
CASSFGGAVVF
>TRBJ1-4|TRBV3-1/TRBV3-2
CASSQDGTGVGEKLFF
>TRBJ1-4|TRBV18
CASSPTGANEKLFF
>TRBJ2-2|TRBV7-9
CASSLGGGNTGELFF
>TRBJ1-5|TRBV28
CASSSGIYGYSNQPQHF
>TRBJ1-4|TRBV20-1
CSAGRGEKLFF
>TRBJ1-1|TRBV27
CASSFLAGGGTYEAFF
>TRBJ2-5|TRBV7-2
CASSEWRREETQYF
>TRBJ2-2|TRBV5-1
CASSLRLRPGGPNGELFF
>TRBJ2-2|TRBV29-1
CSASRGANTGELFF
>TRBJ2-1|TRBV5-1
CASSLSSGGARVELF
>TRBJ2-5|TRBV19
CASSVRGLAGNVAQYF